This TCR beta chain derives from a study of blood T cells in healthy people across ages. The table lists this clonotype with a few counts. Looked up from germline, CDR1 is SGDLS and CDR2 is YYNGEE. The V gene lost 3 bases and the J gene lost 3 bases, with 9 bases spanning the gap. The CDR3 has 13 amino acids. Then a second PCR, running about 7 to 11 cycles, was carried out with a sample-barcoded 5' primer and a J-beta primer mix. TCRdb reprocessed the 5' RACE reads with MiXCR, giving one entry per CDR3 protein. The table lists approximately 1,000,000 distinct CDR3 sequences, under 40% of them singletons.

The TCR originated in a man between 18 and 35 years old in good health. The chain combines TRBV9 with TRBJ1-1; D is undetermined. Sequenced material: blood. The CDR3 protein is CASSEGGDTEAFF. CDR3 nucleotide sequence: TGTGCCAGCAGCGAGGGTGGGGACACTGAAGCTTTCTTT.